This T cell receptor (beta chain) was captured by sequencing in a study of PD-L1 blockade in urothelial cancer. Turning to the study itself: Chemotherapy regimens numbering 0 to 3 had been given to patients. Median T cell yield per blood sample was about 150,000 cells. Study results and limitations: Those with durable benefit had larger increases in tumor-associated blood clones at 3 weeks.

Time point reported: pretreatment peripheral blood. Metastatic or locally advanced urothelial carcinoma was present in the patients. TCRdb's table, derived via immunoSEQ multiplex PCR, lists solely in-frame clones and lacks some. Here the sample spans some 71,000 clones, approximately 86% being singletons. About this clone: The antigen is not known.

The ends lost 1 base at V and 6 bases at J; junction bases unmatched: 12. CDR1 is SGHTA, CDR2 FQGNSA, per germline. There are 18 residues in the CDR3. This sequence joins TRBV7-2 and TRBJ2-1, with 10 nucleotides matching TRBD2. The sequences come from PBMCs, collected around atezolizumab (anti-PD-L1) treatment. The TCR was taken from a man aged 55-75 years with urothelial cancer. CDR3 nucleotides: TGTGCCAGCAGCTTAGGGTTAGCGGGGGGCCTCCAAGGCAATGAGCAGTTCTTC. It yields the protein CASSLGLAGGLQGNEQFF.